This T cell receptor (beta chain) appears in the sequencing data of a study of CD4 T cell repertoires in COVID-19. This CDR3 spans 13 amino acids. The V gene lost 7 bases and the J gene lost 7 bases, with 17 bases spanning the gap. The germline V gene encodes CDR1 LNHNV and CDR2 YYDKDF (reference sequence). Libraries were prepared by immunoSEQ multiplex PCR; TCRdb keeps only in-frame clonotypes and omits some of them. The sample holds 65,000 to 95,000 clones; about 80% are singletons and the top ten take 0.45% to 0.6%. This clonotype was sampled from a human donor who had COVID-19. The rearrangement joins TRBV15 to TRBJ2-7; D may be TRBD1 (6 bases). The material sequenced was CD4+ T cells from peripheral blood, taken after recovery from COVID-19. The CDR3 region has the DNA TGTGCCACCACGGACAGCCCGACTGGGGAGCAGTACTTC. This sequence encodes CATTDSPTGEQYF.